The entry that follows covers one TCR beta chain sequence. Its antigen is not identified. The data were obtained in a study of sequential checkpoint blockade in melanoma. Study context: TCRbeta immunosequencing was performed on DNA from 90 to 100 pretreatment melanoma tumor samples. Under 25 patients had matched tumor biopsies before treatment and at week 13 after nivolumab or ipilimumab alone.

Treatment: randomized to nivolumab then ipilimumab (arm A) or the reverse (arm B). General study results and limits: About 30 times likelier clinical benefit followed increased tumor T-cell fraction and clonality.

Profiled with immunoSEQ multiplex PCR; TCRdb holds only in-frame clones, not every one. This repertoire shows roughly 9,200 clones, less than 30% found once; its top ten account for about 10%. The length of the CDR3 is 14 residues. J lost 4 bases, V lost 3 bases, and 4 bases had no gene match. Germline CDR1 is LNHDA and CDR2 is SQIVND (reference sequence). Source: tumor tissue (inferred from file names), taken from a patient given nivolumab and ipilimumab in sequence. The chain couples TRBV19 to TRBJ2-5; TRBD1 matches at 8 bases. This TCR derives from a human donor with melanoma. This CDR3 reads CASSIGQGTETQYF. CDR3 DNA: TGTGCCAGTAGTATCGGACAGGGCACAGAGACCCAGTACTTC.